This TCR beta chain appears in the sequencing data of a study of T cell responses to AZD1222 COVID-19 vaccine. The CDR3 consists of 15 residues. J was trimmed by 7 bases and V by 3 bases; bases with no gene match: 6. Germline lookup yields CDR1 LGHNA and CDR2 YNFKEQ. Broader study findings: Nearly half of spike-specific TCRs reportedly go after variant regions that carry no mutations. A mostly white British donor set with more females was recruited, and clonal diversity was possibly underestimated.

To note about this clone: The antigen is not known.

Profiling relied on immunoSEQ multiplex PCR, and the TCRdb table lists in-frame clones only, not all of them. Found here are around 130,000 clones, around 84% of them singletons; the top ten hold 10% to 15%. The input for sequencing was peripheral blood, taken on day 0 of AZD1222 vaccination. The origin of this receptor is an adult in good health. The chain combines TRBV4-2 with TRBJ1-4; 9 bases map to TRBD1. In DNA form, the CDR3 reads TGTGCCAGCAGCCATTCAGGGACAGGGAGTGAAAAACTGTTTTTT. Translation: CASSHSGTGSEKLFF.